This T cell receptor beta chain was sequenced during a study of blood T cell repertoires in COVID-19 (dated by TCRdb to the early 2020s). For the study in its entirety: Collaborator samples came from the United States, Italy and Spain and covered acute and convalescent phases of COVID-19. The dataset comprised deeply sampled blood TCRbeta repertoires from subjects exposed to, actively infected with, or recovered from COVID-19. Sample metadata almost always included a de-identified subject ID, COVID-19 status, age in years and sex. The material from the prospective study consisted of cDNA or gDNA derived from T cells, B-cell-depleted T cells, or PBMCs. Where available, HLA class I and class II types were obtained from metadata supplied by the sample provider rather than from assay-based typing. The repertoires were made available in a free public database intended to serve as a resource for research on the immune response to SARS-CoV-2. The samples were drawn from two sources: the first 160 participants of the ongoing ImmuneRACE study, and 1,200 or so subjects contributed by 6 global collaborators. Study-wide findings and limitations: The quantity of clinical and demographic metadata differed by source and by participant and was supplied without curation.

Via the germline V gene, CDR1 is MDHEN and CDR2 SYDVKM. The V end loses 7 bases and the J end loses 0 bases, and a stretch of 10 bases separates them. Reading from cysteine to phenylalanine, the CDR3 counts 15 amino acids. CDR3 DNA is the only sequence kept; it has 45 bases, read in frame from the first base. TCRbeta CDR3 regions were amplified from genomic DNA using the immunoSEQ Assay, a bias-controlled multiplex PCR. In the source study's methods: Within the assay, amplification of reference gene primers was used to estimate how many nucleated cells each sample contained. To quantify the absolute abundance of each unique TCRbeta CDR3 rearrangement, sequence reads were collapsed and filtered. For each sample, productive Simpson clonality was calculated by taking the square root of Simpson's diversity index across productive rearrangements. TCRdb carries this immuneACCESS record with in-frame sequences only. Its versions omit some clonotypes, under half of them owing to an unresolved V gene in the studies checked, with the rest unexplained. D and trimming were read from the DNA, whereas the V and J calls and clone size are those reported in that table. The sample contains about 440,000 clones, around 89% of them found a single time. The ten largest make up 4% to 5.5% of the sample.

Collaborating institutions collected whole blood in K2EDTA tubes following their own protocols. Collaborator samples were shipped for TCRbeta analysis as frozen whole blood, isolated PBMCs, or DNA extracted from either sample type. This clone was seen more than once but under ten times. No cognate antigen has been identified for it. Base qualities are missing; no much larger clone stands one base away. The specimen sequenced was peripheral blood. This sequence was found in a woman in her 30s with acute or convalescent COVID-19. The chain uses TRBV28 and TRBJ2-6, and TRBD1 may be the D gene, going by 6 matching bases. The nucleotide sequence is given as TGTGCCAGCACCACAGGGAGCTCTGGGGCCAACGTCCTGACTTTC. It translates to CASTTGSSGANVLTF. Here the CDR3 is joined to the reference TRBV28 and TRBJ2-6 genes, and the full variable domain is: DVKVTQSSRYLVKRTGEKVFLECVQDMDHENMFWYRQDPGLGLRLIYFSYDVKMKEKGDIPEGYSVSREKKERFSLILESASTNQTSMYLCASTTGSSGANVLTFGAGSRLTVL.